The rows below give T cell receptor beta chains drawn from one sample of a study of T cell responses to AZD1222 COVID-19 vaccine. Measured with immunoSEQ multiplex PCR; TCRdb has only the in-frame clones, and not every one. Among 150,000 to 200,000 clones listed, around 88% were seen once. Sequenced material: peripheral blood, taken 28 days after the second AZD1222 dose. The receptors here all came from an adult who received the AZD1222 COVID-19 vaccine. CDR3s include the opening cysteine and the closing phenylalanine or tryptophan. A D gene is named only where the DNA matches it firmly. Expanded clones get a size class; other rows say once, few or many, or leave the size out.

V	D	size	J	CDR3	DNA
TRBV10-3	NA	NA	TRBJ2-2	CAISESFGVKGTGELFF	TGTGCCATCAGTGAGTCGTTTGGGGTCAAAGGCACCGGGGAGCTGTTTTTT
TRBV9	NA	NA	TRBJ1-5	CASSGGVGSNQPQHF	TGTGCCAGCAGCGGAGGGGTGGGAAGCAATCAGCCCCAGCATTTT
TRBV6-5	NA	NA	TRBJ1-3	CASSTLGAPNTIYF	TGTGCCAGCAGTACCCTGGGGGCACCTAACACCATATATTTT
TRBV2	TRBD2	NA	TRBJ2-4	CASSLLAGGLYF	TGTGCCAGCAGCCTACTAGCGGGGGGTCTGTACTTC
TRBV7-8	NA	few	TRBJ1-4	CASSLEGRREKLFF	TGTGCCAGCAGCTTAGAAGGGAGGCGAGAAAAACTGTTTTTT
TRBV19	NA	NA	TRBJ1-2	CASNTGGSGYTF	TGTGCCAGTAATACAGGTGGGAGTGGCTACACCTTC
TRBV5-6	TRBD2	NA	TRBJ2-3	CASSPRASGVRTDTQYF	TGTGCCAGCAGCCCAAGGGCTAGCGGGGTACGCACAGATACGCAGTATTTT
TRBV5-1	TRBD1	NA	TRBJ1-1	CASSLTGQGLNTEAFF	TGCGCCAGCAGCTTGACCGGACAGGGCTTGAACACTGAAGCTTTCTTT
TRBV9	NA	NA	TRBJ1-6	CASSVGVSPLHF	TGTGCCAGCAGCGTAGGGGTTTCACCCCTCCACTTT
TRBV12-3/TRBV12-4	NA	once	TRBJ1-5	CASSWSLNQPQHF	TGTGCCAGCAGTTGGTCTTTAAATCAGCCCCAGCATTTT
TRBV6-1	TRBD1	NA	TRBJ1-2	CASSEAQGGDYGYTF	TGTGCCAGCAGTGAAGCGCAGGGGGGAGACTATGGCTACACCTTC
TRBV11-2	TRBD1	NA	TRBJ1-3	CASSYVPTGPGNTIYF	TGTGCCAGCAGCTATGTCCCGACAGGGCCAGGAAACACCATATATTTT
TRBV7-9	NA	few	TRBJ2-7	CASSLRGVNEQYF	TGTGCCAGCAGCTTACGGGGTGTTAACGAGCAGTACTTC
TRBV19	NA	NA	TRBJ2-7	CASTRDGTYEQYF	TGTGCCAGTACCAGGGACGGAACCTACGAGCAGTACTTC
TRBV2	NA	once	TRBJ1-2	CASPGGYTF	TGTGCCAGCCCGGGGGGCTACACCTTC
TRBV10-3	NA	NA	TRBJ2-7	CAISESGRGSYEQYF	TGTGCCATCAGTGAGTCTGGCAGGGGTTCCTACGAGCAGTACTTC
TRBV12-5	TRBD2	NA	TRBJ2-3	CASGLVAGGPDTQYF	TGTGCTAGTGGTTTGGTAGCGGGGGGGCCGGATACGCAGTATTTT
TRBV15	TRBD2	NA	TRBJ2-2	CATSRDVRLAGTGELFF	TGTGCCACCAGCAGAGACGTGCGCCTAGCGGGCACCGGGGAGCTGTTTTTT
TRBV4-1	TRBD1	NA	TRBJ1-5	CASSPSGQGISNQPQHF	TGCGCCAGCAGCCCATCGGGACAGGGGATTAGCAATCAGCCCCAGCATTTT
TRBV4-1	NA	few	TRBJ1-3	CASSQERASSGNTIYF	TGCGCCAGCAGCCAAGAACGGGCCAGCTCTGGAAACACCATATATTTT
TRBV5-1	TRBD2	NA	TRBJ2-5	CASSWTSGGPQETQYF	TGCGCCAGCAGCTGGACTAGCGGGGGACCCCAAGAGACCCAGTACTTC
TRBV5-5	NA	NA	TRBJ2-3	CASSTGHASDTQYF	TGTGCCAGCAGCACCGGACATGCGTCAGATACGCAGTATTTT
TRBV5-4	NA	NA	TRBJ2-2	CASSLARGYTGELFF	TGTGCCAGCAGCTTGGCCCGGGGATACACCGGGGAGCTGTTTTTT
TRBV4-3	NA	NA	TRBJ2-7	CASSQDLSPSFYEQYF	TGCGCCAGCAGCCAAGATCTGTCTCCATCCTTCTACGAGCAGTACTTC
TRBV3-1/TRBV3-2	TRBD2	NA	TRBJ2-1	CASGLQTSGRNEQFF	TGTGCCAGCGGACTCCAGACTAGCGGGCGGAATGAGCAGTTCTTC
TRBV27	NA	NA	TRBJ2-7	CASSPRTAYEQYF	TGTGCCAGCAGCCCCCGGACAGCCTACGAGCAGTACTTC
TRBV5-1	NA	NA	TRBJ2-3	CASSLEGSTQYF	TGCGCCAGCAGCTTGGAGGGGAGTACGCAGTATTTT
TRBV6-6	TRBD1	NA	TRBJ1-4	CASSDRVEAEKLFF	TGTGCCAGCAGCGACAGGGTAGAGGCTGAAAAACTGTTTTTT
TRBV6-5	NA	NA	TRBJ1-2	CASSYRRTYGYTF	TGTGCCAGCAGTTATAGGCGGACCTATGGCTACACCTTC
TRBV18	NA	NA	TRBJ1-2	CASSKRQKDIYGYTF	TGTGCCAGCTCCAAAAGACAGAAGGATATCTATGGCTACACCTTC
TRBV19	TRBD1	NA	TRBJ1-1	CATLYRGHTEAFF	TGTGCCACCCTCTACAGGGGACACACTGAAGCTTTCTTT
TRBV3-1/TRBV3-2	NA	NA	TRBJ1-3	CASSPSGGHTIYF	TGTGCCAGCAGCCCCTCGGGGGGGCACACCATATATTTT
TRBV7-8	TRBD1	few	TRBJ1-5	CASSPGTEYPQHF	TGTGCCAGCAGCCCCGGGACAGAGTATCCCCAGCATTTT
TRBV6-5	TRBD1	NA	TRBJ1-2	CASAEGTGFVYGYTF	TGTGCCAGCGCCGAGGGGACAGGGTTTGTTTATGGCTACACCTTC
TRBV18	TRBD1	NA	TRBJ2-5	CASSPNPGQGETQYF	TGTGCCAGCTCACCAAACCCGGGACAGGGCGAGACCCAGTACTTC
TRBV6-2/TRBV6-3	TRBD2	NA	TRBJ2-5	CASSYPRGTSGGSPETQYF	TGTGCCAGCAGTTACCCCCGGGGGACTAGCGGGGGGTCCCCAGAGACCCAGTACTTC
TRBV18	NA	NA	TRBJ2-2	CASSPTKDTGELFF	TGTGCCAGCTCACCAACCAAAGACACCGGGGAGCTGTTTTTT
TRBV12-5	NA	NA	TRBJ2-2	CASGMPTAGELFF	TGTGCTAGTGGTATGCCGACCGCCGGGGAGCTGTTTTTT
TRBV2	NA	few	TRBJ1-5	CASSDRGNINQPQHF	TGTGCCAGCAGTGATCGGGGCAATATCAATCAGCCCCAGCATTTT
TRBV4-1	NA	NA	TRBJ2-7	CASSLLSTGPYEQYF	TGCGCCAGCAGCCTCCTATCGACAGGCCCCTACGAGCAGTACTTC
TRBV6-1	NA	NA	TRBJ2-7	CASSEVGGEQYF	TGTGCCAGCAGTGAAGTCGGAGGTGAGCAGTACTTC
TRBV2	NA	NA	TRBJ1-2	CARNNYGYTF	TGTGCCAGAAATAACTATGGCTACACCTTC
TRBV5-4	NA	NA	TRBJ1-2	CASSLVGSDGYTF	TGTGCCAGCAGCTTGGTGGGGTCGGATGGCTACACCTTC
TRBV4-1	NA	few	TRBJ2-3	CASSQPPGAWGADTQYF	TGCGCCAGCAGCCAACCTCCGGGAGCGTGGGGGGCAGATACGCAGTATTTT
TRBV6-5	NA	NA	TRBJ2-1	CASSYSHPSPYNEQFF	TGTGCCAGCAGTTACTCCCACCCCTCGCCCTACAATGAGCAGTTCTTC
TRBV10-3	NA	NA	TRBJ1-1	CAIWGGMNTEAFF	TGTGCCATCTGGGGAGGAATGAACACTGAAGCTTTCTTT
TRBV29-1	NA	once	TRBJ1-1	CSAPGPVLAFF	TGCAGCGCCCCCGGGCCAGTGCTTGCTTTCTTT
TRBV28	TRBD1	once	TRBJ2-2	CASSLRTGVTGELFF	TGTGCCAGCAGTTTGCGGACAGGGGTGACCGGGGAGCTGTTTTTT
TRBV2	NA	NA	TRBJ2-2	CASSGTPGNGELFF	TGTGCCAGCAGTGGGACACCTGGTAACGGGGAGCTGTTTTTT
TRBV5-4	TRBD2	NA	TRBJ2-3	CASNSGLGLADSDTQYF	TGTGCCAGCAACTCGGGGCTGGGACTAGCGGACTCAGATACGCAGTATTTT
TRBV3-1/TRBV3-2	NA	NA	TRBJ1-1	CASSQNIGGAGRNTEAFF	TGTGCCAGCAGCCAAAATATTGGGGGGGCGGGTAGAAACACTGAAGCTTTCTTT
TRBV19	NA	NA	TRBJ1-1	CASASGTARVTEAFF	TGTGCCAGTGCCTCCGGGACGGCTCGGGTCACTGAAGCTTTCTTT
TRBV3-1/TRBV3-2	TRBD1	NA	TRBJ1-1	CASSQRDRRTEAFF	TGTGCCAGCAGCCAACGGGACAGGCGCACTGAAGCTTTCTTT
TRBV5-1	NA	NA	TRBJ1-2	CASSLDEGHYGYTF	TGCGCCAGCAGCTTGGACGAGGGACACTATGGCTACACCTTC
TRBV7-8	NA	NA	TRBJ1-2	CASSLERDGYGYTF	TGTGCCAGCAGCTTAGAACGGGACGGCTATGGCTACACCTTC
TRBV29-1	TRBD2	few	TRBJ2-1	CSVTTSGDYNEQFF	TGCAGCGTCACGACTAGCGGGGACTACAATGAGCAGTTCTTC
TRBV14	NA	NA	TRBJ1-6	CASSLTWNSPLHF	TGTGCCAGCAGCTTAACCTGGAATTCACCCCTCCACTTT
TRBV3-1/TRBV3-2	TRBD1	NA	TRBJ1-2	CASSQDRRGTGWYNYGYTF	TGTGCCAGCAGCCAAGATCGGCGAGGGACAGGGTGGTATAACTATGGCTACACCTTC
TRBV10-1	NA	NA	TRBJ2-5	CASSDPGETQYF	TGCGCCAGCAGTGACCCGGGGGAGACCCAGTACTTC
TRBV3-1/TRBV3-2	NA	NA	TRBJ1-5	CASSRDVIQPQHF	TGTGCCAGCAGCCGGGACGTTATTCAGCCCCAGCATTTT